What follows describes a single T cell receptor beta chain. Its antigen is unidentified. TCRdb itself ran the reads through MiXCR, one entry per CDR3 protein. The table records around 270,000 distinct CDR3 sequences, roughly 10% of them present only once. This record belongs to a study of T cell repertoires in cytomegalovirus infection. Germline values: CDR1 KGHSH, CDR2 LQKENI. Trimming pared 10 bases from V and 2 bases from J, leaving 19 bases between. The CDR3 extends over 15 amino acids. General study points: Using cumulative public TCR beta family frequency, the authors identified those who carried CMV together with the relevant HLA.

What was sequenced was PBMCs. The receptor's source is a human donor in good health (CMV status not recorded). Some clones in this sample may be carry-over from other donors' samples. The chain couples TRBV18 to TRBJ2-3; no definite D call. The CDR3 spells CATSRTADTTDTQYF. CDR3 DNA sequence: TGTGCCACTTCACGGACGGCGGATACCACAGATACGCAGTATTTT.